Listed here are 3 T cell receptor beta chains from one sample, sequenced in a study of T cell responses to AZD1222 COVID-19 vaccine (dated by TCRdb to the early 2020s). The library relied on the immunoSEQ multiplex PCR assay. TCRdb took over this immuneACCESS table, retaining in-frame rearrangements with V and J assigned. Such tables are incomplete; in checked studies, under half of the missing clones stem from an unresolved V gene, and the remainder is unexplained. The sample yields 150,000 to 200,000 clones; 80% to 95% were counted once. The ten largest clones take up about 10% of the sample. The sample's time point, from its label and the paper: baseline before first vaccination. The sample in question was peripheral blood, obtained on day 0 of AZD1222 vaccination. These receptors were collected from an adult in good health.

Comment on this clone: One end of the junction fails to match germline, which may point to a read error. This sequence joins TRBV7-7 and TRBJ1-1; no clear D. Germline V CDR1 and CDR2: SSHAT, FNYEAQ (reference sequence). The CDR3 extends over 13 amino acids. CDR3 bases: TGTGCTAGCAGCTTGCAACGGAACACTGAAGCTTTCTTT. Translating gives CASSLQRNTEAFF.

The chain carries TRBV14 and TRBJ1-1; no reliable D call. Trimming stripped 4 bases from V and 0 bases from J, with 6 bases between. This CDR3 has 13 amino acids. Germline V gene sequence: CDR1 SGHDN, CDR2 FVKESK. The DNA of the CDR3 is TGTGCCAGCAGCCGAGGGATGAACACTGAAGCTTTCTTT. This encodes CASSRGMNTEAFF.

This chain connects TRBV7-9 to TRBJ1-1; 8 nucleotides agree with TRBD1. The CDR3 is 16 amino acids. V shed 1 base, J shed 3 bases, and the junction held 7 bases outside the gene matches. CDR1 SEHNR and CDR2 FQNEAQ come from the germline V gene (reference sequence). This CDR3 is CASSLVGQGGDTEAFF. The CDR3 region has the DNA TGTGCCAGCAGCTTAGTAGGACAGGGTGGAGACACTGAAGCTTTCTTT.